The rows below give T cell receptor beta chains drawn from one sample of a study of T-cell memory formation after mild COVID-19. One entry per CDR3 protein, called by TCRdb with MiXCR from the 5' RACE reads. The data show 350,000 or so distinct CDR3 sequences, 20% to 25% seen once. What was sequenced was PBMCs or a T cell subset sorted from them (not recorded which). These receptors were collected from a man aged 18 to 29 who had mild COVID-19 (a few samples of this study predate the infection). Cell type and time point are not known. Both conserved end residues are part of each CDR3. Each record gives: J gene, clone size, V gene, D gene, CDR3 DNA, CDR3 protein. D genes are given only for firm matches. Clone size is not always given. Where it is, it says once, few, many or a class for expanded clones.

TRBJ1-2 few TRBV4-1 - TGCGCCAGCAGCCCATTCACCGGGGGCCTCCCTAACTATGGCTACACCTTC CASSPFTGGLPNYGYTF
TRBJ1-5 - TRBV28 - TGTGACAGCAGCGACGGAGGGGCTGGCAATCAGCCCCAGCATTTT CDSSDGGAGNQPQHF
TRBJ1-1 many TRBV20-1 TRBD1 TGCAGTGCTCTCTACCGACAGGGCGGGACTGAAGCTTTCTTT CSALYRQGGTEAFF
TRBJ2-7 few TRBV7-9 - TGTGCCAGCAGCTCACAGGTGACGCGCTACGAGCAGTACTTC CASSSQVTRYEQYF
TRBJ1-2 - TRBV5-1 TRBD1 TGCGCCAGCAGCTTCACCGGGACAGACTATGGCTACACCTTC CASSFTGTDYGYTF
TRBJ2-2 - TRBV4-3 TRBD1 TGCGCCAGCAGCCAGGGGGTCGGGACAGGGCCCGGGGAGCTGTTTTTT CASSQGVGTGPGELFF
TRBJ2-3 - TRBV18 TRBD2 TGTGCCAGCTCACTAGCGGGGGAGCCGCCGGGTACGCAGTATTTT CASSLAGEPPGTQYF
TRBJ1-1 few TRBV7-6 - TGTGCCAGCAGGTTTCCGGGCCCTGAAGCTTTCTTT CASRFPGPEAFF
TRBJ2-1 once TRBV5-4 - TGTGCCAGCAGCTTGGTGTTTAGGGGCTATGAGCAGTTCTTC CASSLVFRGYEQFF
TRBJ2-2 - TRBV12-3/TRBV12-4 - TGTGCCAGCAGTTTAAACCGAAGAGGGGGTTTCCGACCGAACACCGGGGAGCTGTTTTTT CASSLNRRGGFRPNTGELFF
TRBJ1-5 - TRBV15 TRBD1 TGTGCCACCAGCCTTCGACCAGGGGGGAATCAGCCCCAGCATTTT CATSLRPGGNQPQHF
TRBJ2-7 - TRBV7-2 - TGTGCCAGCAGCTTGGAAAGATCATCGGGGGAGCAGTACTTC CASSLERSSGEQYF
TRBJ1-2 few TRBV7-2 - TGTGCCAGCAGCCCCTCTTCGGCCGGCTACACCTTC CASSPSSAGYTF
TRBJ2-1 few TRBV4-3 - TGCGCCAGCAGCCAAGAGCAGGCCTACAATGAGCAGTTCTTC CASSQEQAYNEQFF
TRBJ1-1 few TRBV20-1 - TGCAGTGCTAGAGATCCAAGACAGACCCTTGAAGCTTTCTTT CSARDPRQTLEAFF
TRBJ2-1 few TRBV5-1 TRBD2 TGCGCCAGCCGAGCGGGGGGCCGCAATGAGCAGTTCTTC CASRAGGRNEQFF
TRBJ1-2 once TRBV19 - TGTGCCAGTAGAAGACAGGATAACTATGGCTACACCTTC CASRRQDNYGYTF
TRBJ2-6 - TRBV9 - TGTGCCAGCAGCGTAGACAGGGCCGGGGCCAACGTCCTGACTTTC CASSVDRAGANVLTF
TRBJ1-5 many TRBV12-3/TRBV12-4 TRBD1 TGTGCCAGCAGTTTGACAGGGGGCAATCAGCCCCAGCATTTT CASSLTGGNQPQHF
TRBJ2-5 few TRBV23-1 TRBD1 TGCGCCAGCAGTCAATCGTCGGACAGGGGAAAGACCCAGTACTTC CASSQSSDRGKTQYF
TRBJ2-5 - TRBV5-1 - TGCGCCAGCAGCGGATTCGGACCCGAAGAGACCCAGTACTTC CASSGFGPEETQYF
TRBJ2-1 - TRBV24-1 TRBD1 TGTGCCACGGAACAGGGGAATGAGCAGTTCTTC CATEQGNEQFF
TRBJ2-1 few TRBV6-5 TRBD2 TGTGCCAGCAGTTCCCGGACTAGCGGGGTTACCAACAATGAGCAGTTCTTC CASSSRTSGVTNNEQFF
TRBJ2-3 - TRBV24-1 TRBD1 TGTGCCACCAGTGATCCAGGGACAGGGTGGGCAGATACGCAGTATTTT CATSDPGTGWADTQYF
TRBJ2-3 - TRBV6-5 TRBD1 TGTGCCAGCAGTTACACCGGGACAGGGCAAGATACGCAGTATTTT CASSYTGTGQDTQYF